This T cell receptor (beta chain) emerged from a study of Graves' ophthalmopathy and Graves' hyperthyroidism. Overall study findings and caveats: Using 13 signatures, a model distinguished ophthalmopathy from stable hyperthyroidism, reaching just under 90% sensitivity and about 81% specificity.

In its sample, this clonotype was seen many times. Its matching antigen is unknown. RNA transcripts served as template for amplifying TCR beta CDR3 sequences. The library came from an HTBI-primed first-round RT-PCR and a second-round multiplex PCR. TCRdb used MiXCR to reprocess the multiplex PCR reads, holding one entry per CDR3 protein. The sample records more than 300,000 distinct CDR3 sequences, 15% being singletons. Eligible hyperthyroidism cases comprised new diagnoses of under 2 months' duration in individuals aged 18 to 65. Other autoimmune diseases, uncontrolled infections, pregnancy or lactation excluded patients from enrollment. V lost 3 bases and J 3 bases, leaving 11 bases between the germline ends. This CDR3 spans 13 amino acids. The germline CDR1 and CDR2 sequences are DFQATT and SNEGSKA (reference sequence).

This receptor was taken from a woman aged 18-29 years with stable Graves' hyperthyroidism. The material sequenced was peripheral blood. This chain uses TRBV20-1 with TRBJ1-1; D gene ambiguous. This CDR3 is CSASVHSDTEAFF. CDR3 bases: TGCAGTGCTAGTGTCCACTCTGACACTGAAGCTTTCTTT.